The TCR beta chain described here comes from a study of T-cell memory formation after mild COVID-19. Study overall: TCR clusters were mostly confined to one donor each.

This clonotype has more than one count but fewer than ten. Via MiXCR, TCRdb re-called the 5' RACE reads, giving one row per CDR3 protein. The repertoire holds hundreds of thousands of distinct CDR3 sequences, with about 20% as singletons. This CDR3 region has 12 residues. V gave up 4 bases and J gave up 8 bases, with 14 bases separating them. The V gene's germline CDR1 is GTSNPN and CDR2 SVGIG (reference sequence). The chain has TRBV30 and TRBJ1-2, with TRBD1 as a possible D gene (5 bases). The sequence was obtained from an adult woman who had mild COVID-19 (a few samples of this study predate the infection). Cell type and time point are not known. Specimen: PBMCs or a T cell subset sorted from them (not recorded which). CDR3 in amino acids: CAWTRGEDGYTF. The CDR3 DNA reads TGTGCCTGGACGCGGGGGGAGGACGGCTACACCTTC.